These 13 T cell receptor beta chains share one sample of origin, sequenced in a study of blood T cell repertoires in COVID-19 (dated by TCRdb to the early 2020s). The library was built by means of the immunoSEQ multiplex PCR assay. As stored in TCRdb, this immuneACCESS dataset retains in-frame rearrangements with V and J assigned. A fraction of the clones does not appear; measured against another copy, unresolved V genes explain less than half of the discrepancy, and the remainder lacks a known reason. The sample data list some 65,000 clones, and roughly 78% of these were observed just once. Around 9.7% of the sample is in the top ten clones. The sequenced sample consisted of peripheral blood. These receptors were collected from a human donor in a cohort sampled during active COVID-19.

CDR3 DNA: TGCGCCAGCAGCGTCACCGGACAGTGGGACACTGAAGCTTTCTTT. Its translation: CASSVTGQWDTEAFF. The gene calls are TRBV5-1 and TRBJ1-1, with D possibly being TRBD1 (6 bases). This CDR3 has 15 residues. The germline V gene has CDR1 SGHRS and CDR2 YFSETQ. Trimming left V 4 bases short and J 3 bases short, with 16 bases between.

The gene calls are TRBV18 and TRBJ2-2; no reliable D call. Deletions cut 3 bases from V and 9 bases from J, with 17 bases between. The CDR3 has 15 amino acids. Germline assignment: CDR1 KGHSH and CDR2 LQKENI. CDR3 DNA sequence: TGTGCCAGCTCACCTTTTGACTCGACCGGCCGGGAGCTGTTTTTT. Amino acid sequence: CASSPFDSTGRELFF.

The rearrangement uses TRBV5-1 and TRBJ2-5, with 10 bases aligning to TRBD1. CDR1 is SGHRS and CDR2 is YFSETQ in the germline V gene. Trimming cost V 6 bases and J 5 bases; bases outside gene matches: 7. CDR3 length: 14 residues. The CDR3 here is CASNPGTGDETQYF. CDR3 coding DNA: TGCGCCAGCAACCCCGGGACAGGGGACGAGACCCAGTACTTC.

This chain connects TRBV7-6 to TRBJ2-7; a weak D match, TRBD1 (7 bases). V lost 5 bases and J 4 bases, leaving 21 bases between the germline ends. There are 16 residues in the CDR3. CDR1 is SGHVS and CDR2 is FNYEAQ in the germline V gene. For the CDR3, the DNA is TGTGCCAGCAGCCTAACCGCAGGGGGGACCCCTTACGAGCAGTACTTC. Its protein product is CASSLTAGGTPYEQYF.

The gene calls are TRBV30 and TRBJ1-5, with D perhaps matching TRBD1 (5 bases). The CDR3 length is 13 residues. With 5 bases removed from V and 5 bases from J, the gap between germline ends came to 13 bases. Germline V gene lookup returns CDR1 GTSNPN and CDR2 SVGIG (reference sequence). Here the CDR3 reads CAWSQGGDQPQHF. The CDR3 region has the DNA TGTGCCTGGTCCCAGGGTGGCGATCAGCCCCAGCATTTT. Drawing the rest from reference TRBV30 and TRBJ1-5, the complete variable domain is SQTIHQWPATLVQPVGSPLSLECTVEGTSNPNLYWYRQAAGRGLQLLFYSVGIGQISSEVPQNLSASRPQDRQFILSSKKLLLSDSGFYLCAWSQGGDQPQHFGDGTRLSIL.

In regard to this clone: The sample holds other DNA sequences that translate to the same CDR3. The chain recombines TRBV9 with TRBJ1-1; maybe TRBD1 (5 bases). Germline assignment: CDR1 SGDLS and CDR2 YYNGEE. Trimming removed 0 bases at V and 0 bases at J, with 9 bases between. CDR3 length: 15 residues. The CDR3 DNA is TGTGCCAGCAGCGTAGGCGACAGACTGAACACTGAAGCTTTCTTT. Translated: CASSVGDRLNTEAFF.

This chain links TRBV4-3 with TRBJ1-3, with D perhaps TRBD1 (5 bases). CDR3 length equals 18 residues. Trimming removed 4 bases from V and 0 bases from J, with 19 bases in between. The V gene's germline CDR1 is LGHNA and CDR2 YSLEER. CDR3 nucleotides: TGCGCCAGCAGCCTAAGCCTCAGGGCAGCCGACTCTGGAAACACCATATATTTT. Amino acids: CASSLSLRAADSGNTIYF.

The chain uses TRBV19 and TRBJ1-6; TRBD1 agrees at 8 bases. The CDR3 has 16 residues. V shed 6 bases and J 9 bases; nucleotides not matched to a gene: 13. Germline assignment: CDR1 LNHDA and CDR2 SQIVND (reference sequence). CDR3 coding DNA: TGTGCCAGTAGCGGACAGGGAGGAGTATATGGTTCACCCCTCCACTTT. It specifies CASSGQGGVYGSPLHF.

The chain employs TRBV7-6 and TRBJ2-1, with D perhaps matching TRBD2 (7 bases). Trimming left V 1 base short and J 7 bases short, with 20 bases between. The CDR3 sequence is 17 residues long. Germline values: CDR1 SGHVS, CDR2 FNYEAQ. This CDR3 is CASSLVRIGLGGNEQFF. The CDR3 bases are TGTGCCAGCAGCTTAGTCCGGATAGGACTAGGGGGGAATGAGCAGTTCTTC.

This clone appeared a few times. This chain joins TRBV28 and TRBJ2-1; 8 nucleotides agree with TRBD2. The CDR3 covers 15 residues. Germline-derived CDR1 and CDR2 are MDHEN and SYDVKM. The V and J ends lost 6 bases and 0 bases, in that order; junction bases with no gene match: 4. The CDR3 nucleotides are TGTGCCAGCAGATATAGCGGGGCCTCCTACAATGAGCAGTTCTTC. Residues: CASRYSGASYNEQFF.

The V and J genes are TRBV9 and TRBJ2-5, with TRBD2 matching 9 bases. This CDR3 region has 17 residues. In germline, CDR1 is SGDLS, CDR2 YYNGEE. The V segment lost 0 bases and the J segment 1 base; nucleotides outside the gene matches: 7. This CDR3 is CASSVGAAGGFQETQYF. CDR3 nucleotides: TGTGCCAGCAGCGTAGGGGCGGCGGGAGGGTTCCAAGAGACCCAGTACTTC.

The chain couples TRBV7-2 to TRBJ1-5; 12 nucleotides align to TRBD1. There are 15 residues in the CDR3. The trim removed 4 bases at V and 6 bases at J, leaving 4 bases unmatched. The germline V gene has CDR1 SGHTA and CDR2 FQGNSA. In nucleotides, the CDR3 is TGTGCCAGCAGCTGGGGGACAGGGGGCCGTCAGCCCCAGCATTTT. Residues: CASSWGTGGRQPQHF.

The V and J genes are TRBV6-5 and TRBJ1-1, with a tentative D call TRBD1 (5 bases). CDR1 MNHEY and CDR2 SVGAGI come from the germline V gene. The CDR3 spans 13 residues. V was trimmed by 2 bases and J by 4 bases, leaving 8 bases between them. In nucleotides, the CDR3 is TGTGCCAGCAGTTACGGGGGGGGCACTGAAGCTTTCTTT. Translating gives CASSYGGGTEAFF.